This is a list of T cell receptor beta chains from one sample in a study of blood T cell repertoires in COVID-19. Some clones are missing from TCRdb's copy, which holds only in-frame ones; the method was immunoSEQ multiplex PCR. The data show tens of thousands of clones, 80% to 90% seen once. The sequencing sample was made of peripheral blood. The receptors originated from a human donor in a cohort sampled during active COVID-19. Both conserved end residues are part of each CDR3. D genes are given only for firm matches. Clone size is not always given. Where it is, it says once, few, many or a class for expanded clones.

J,V,D,size,DNA,CDR3
TRBJ2-7,TRBV15,TRBD1,NA,TGTGCCACCAGCAGAGATCAAGGACAGGTCGACTACGAGCAGTACTTC,CATSRDQGQVDYEQYF
TRBJ2-7,TRBV5-6,TRBD1,NA,TGTGCCAGCCGACGGACAGGGGATTTTAAGGAGTACTTC,CASRRTGDFKEYF
TRBJ2-1,TRBV7-3,NA,NA,TGTGCCAGCAGCCCCCACGACAGTTACAATGAGCAGTTCTTC,CASSPHDSYNEQFF
TRBJ2-7,TRBV18,TRBD2,once,TGTGCCAGCTCACCACCGGGACTAGCGGGCTACGAGCAGTACTTC,CASSPPGLAGYEQYF
TRBJ1-2,TRBV2,TRBD1,NA,TGTGCCAGCAGGGGACAGGGACTAGGAGGCTACACCTTC,CASRGQGLGGYTF
TRBJ2-3,TRBV3-1/TRBV3-2,NA,once,TGTGCCAGCACCGGCGGGGCCTTAGGGGATACGCAGTATTTT,CASTGGALGDTQYF
TRBJ2-5,TRBV2,TRBD2,NA,TGTGCCAGCAGTGAGAGACTAGCGGGTACTGGGGGGGAGACCCAGTACTTC,CASSERLAGTGGETQYF
TRBJ2-7,TRBV5-1,TRBD1,NA,TGCGCCAGCAGCCAGGGACAGGGGGTCTCCTACGAGCAGTACTTC,CASSQGQGVSYEQYF
TRBJ2-1,TRBV6-1,TRBD2,NA,TGTGCCAGCAGTGAAAGAGGACTAGCGGGAGTAGGGTCCTACAATGAGCAGTTCTTC,CASSERGLAGVGSYNEQFF
TRBJ2-1,TRBV19,TRBD2,NA,TGTGCCAGTAGTGGCCAGAGGACTAGCGGGAGGGAGGGGCAGTTCTTC,CASSGQRTSGREGQFF
TRBJ2-5,TRBV6-5,TRBD2,NA,TGTGCCAGCAGTTCCGGGACTAGCGGATCCCAGTACTTC,CASSSGTSGSQYF
TRBJ2-3,TRBV2,TRBD2,NA,TGTGCCAGCAGCTTGACGGGGGGAAGGACAGATACGCAGTATTTT,CASSLTGGRTDTQYF
TRBJ2-1,TRBV7-2,NA,NA,TGTGCCAGCAGCTCCCAGGGGGGATACAATGAGCAGTTCTTC,CASSSQGGYNEQFF
TRBJ2-7,TRBV7-2,TRBD1,NA,TGTGCCAGCAGCTTAAGTCGGGGCGCACAGGGGGCGTCCGAGCAGTACTTC,CASSLSRGAQGASEQYF
TRBJ2-4,TRBV28,NA,NA,TGTGCCAGCAGATCACAGGGTAATGGGGCCAAAAACATTCAGTACTTC,CASRSQGNGAKNIQYF
TRBJ1-4,TRBV27,TRBD1,NA,TGTGCCAGCACCGGACAGGGGTACGAAAAACTGTTTTTT,CASTGQGYEKLFF
TRBJ2-3,TRBV27,NA,NA,TGTGCCAGCAGCCCAACCCATAGGAGCGGCACAGATACGCAGTATTTT,CASSPTHRSGTDTQYF
TRBJ1-1,TRBV2,NA,NA,TGTGCCACGCACAGGGACCTGAACACTGAAGCTTTCTTT,CATHRDLNTEAFF
TRBJ2-1,TRBV11-1,TRBD2,NA,TGTGCCAGCAGCTTAACAGCGGGAGGCAACAATGAGCAGTTCTTC,CASSLTAGGNNEQFF
TRBJ2-2,TRBV19,TRBD1,NA,TGTGCCAGTACCCCGGGACAGGGTATTGCGAACACCGGGGAGCTGTTTTTT,CASTPGQGIANTGELFF
TRBJ1-1,TRBV7-9,NA,NA,TGTGCCAGCAGCCTCAGGGGCGCGAACACTGAAGCTTTCTTT,CASSLRGANTEAFF
TRBJ2-6,TRBV5-1,NA,NA,TGCGCCAGCAGCTTGGTTCCCCGACAGGAAAGCTCTGGGGCCAACGTCCTGACTTTC,CASSLVPRQESSGANVLTF
TRBJ1-3,TRBV6-5,NA,many,TGTGCCAGCAGTTACGGGAGGGGACGGGAAAACACCATATATTTT,CASSYGRGRENTIYF
TRBJ2-5,TRBV18,NA,NA,TGTGCCAGCTCACCACGTCGGGAGAGTAGAGAGACCCAGTACTTC,CASSPRRESRETQYF
TRBJ2-5,TRBV20-1,TRBD2,NA,TGCAGTACTGTAGCGGGGGAGACCCAGTACTTC,CSTVAGETQYF
TRBJ2-1,TRBV11-2,TRBD2,few,TGTGCCAGCAGTAAAAGGGGAGCGGGAGGGCCTAGCTCCTACAATGAGCAGTTCTTC,CASSKRGAGGPSSYNEQFF
TRBJ2-1,TRBV5-1,NA,NA,TGCGCCAGCAGGATCGTTAGCGCAGCCGTGCCCCTCAATGAGCAGTTCTTC,CASRIVSAAVPLNEQFF
TRBJ2-2,TRBV3-1/TRBV3-2,NA,NA,TGTGCCAGCACCGGTTCGGGAACCGGGGAGCTGTTTTTT,CASTGSGTGELFF
TRBJ1-2,TRBV7-2,NA,NA,TGTGCCAGCAGCCGGGTCCCCCCCCCGACTTATGGCTACACCTTC,CASSRVPPPTYGYTF
TRBJ1-3,TRBV14,TRBD1,few,TGTGCCAGCAGCCAAGATGGGGCGACAGGGACCAGAAACACCATATATTTT,CASSQDGATGTRNTIYF
TRBJ1-3,TRBV7-2,NA,NA,TGTGCCAGCAGCTTAGACGGGAGTGGAAACACCATATATTTT,CASSLDGSGNTIYF
TRBJ2-1,TRBV9,TRBD1,NA,TGTGCCAGCAGCGCAGACAGGGTTGAGCAGTTCTTC,CASSADRVEQFF
TRBJ2-3,TRBV30,NA,NA,TGTGCCTGGAGCGCGGGATGGGCAGATACGCAGTATTTT,CAWSAGWADTQYF
TRBJ1-1,TRBV7-9,NA,NA,TGTGCCAGCAGCTTTAAAGGGGGGGAGGACACTGAAGCTTTCTTT,CASSFKGGEDTEAFF
TRBJ2-7,TRBV7-6,NA,NA,TGTGCCAGCAGCCTCTCTCAATCAGGGTGGCACGAGCAGTACTTC,CASSLSQSGWHEQYF
TRBJ2-1,TRBV5-8,TRBD2,NA,TGTGCCAGCAGCTTGGTGAGGACTAGCCGTGAGCAGTTCTTC,CASSLVRTSREQFF
TRBJ1-2,TRBV19,TRBD1,once,TGTGCCAGTAGTATCAACAGGGGAAACGGGGGCTACACCTTC,CASSINRGNGGYTF
TRBJ1-1,TRBV6-5,NA,NA,TGTGCCAGCAGATCTATAATGAACACTGAAGCTTTCTTT,CASRSIMNTEAFF
TRBJ1-3,TRBV19,NA,few,TGTGCCAGTAGTATGGGCAGCTCTGGAAACACCATATATTTT,CASSMGSSGNTIYF
TRBJ1-5,TRBV28,NA,once,TGTGCCAGCAGTTTAAGGCAGGGAAGCAATCAGCCCCAGCATTTT,CASSLRQGSNQPQHF
TRBJ1-2,TRBV4-1,NA,NA,TGCGCCAGCAGCCAAGATCGAGGGACTGCTAACTATGGCTACACCTTC,CASSQDRGTANYGYTF
TRBJ2-3,TRBV5-4,TRBD2,once,TGTGCCAGCAGTCTTGGAGCGGGGTTCACAGATACGCAGTATTTT,CASSLGAGFTDTQYF
TRBJ2-7,TRBV27,NA,NA,TGTGCCAGCAGTTTTGGGACAACGTTCCTAGGCGAGCAGTACTTC,CASSFGTTFLGEQYF
TRBJ2-1,TRBV14,NA,once,TGTGCCAGCAGCCAAGAGTTGGCACTAGCAAATGAGCAGTTCTTC,CASSQELALANEQFF
TRBJ2-7,TRBV30,TRBD1,NA,TGTGCCTGGAGTGGGACAGGTCTGTCCTACGAGCAGTACTTC,CAWSGTGLSYEQYF
TRBJ2-1,TRBV11-3,TRBD2,once,TGTGCCAGCAGCTCCCGACTAGCGGGAGGTTACAATGAGCAGTTCTTC,CASSSRLAGGYNEQFF
TRBJ2-2,TRBV10-3,TRBD2,NA,TGTGCCATCAGTGAGGCTAGCGGGAGTGCCGGGGAGCTGTTTTTT,CAISEASGSAGELFF
TRBJ1-1,TRBV28,TRBD1,NA,TGTGCCAGCAGTCACCGCCCAAGGGGGCATGGAACTGAAGCTTTCTTT,CASSHRPRGHGTEAFF
TRBJ1-5,TRBV18,NA,NA,TGTGCCAGCTCACAGGGGAATCAGCCCCAGCATTTT,CASSQGNQPQHF
TRBJ2-7,TRBV6-1,TRBD1,NA,TGTGCCAGCAGTGAACAAAAGGACAGGGGGCAAAGGCAGTACTTC,CASSEQKDRGQRQYF
TRBJ2-7,TRBV6-5,TRBD1,NA,TGTGCCAGCCCTGACAGGGGTTTTACCTACGAGCAGTACTTC,CASPDRGFTYEQYF
TRBJ2-2,TRBV19,NA,NA,TGTGCCAGTAGTATCATAGCGTTGAACACCGGGGAGCTGTTTTTT,CASSIIALNTGELFF
TRBJ2-1,TRBV19,TRBD2,once,TGTGCCAGTGGGGGGGTAGCGCCCAAGGAACAGTTCTTC,CASGGVAPKEQFF
TRBJ1-1,TRBV7-2,NA,NA,TGTGCCAGCAGCTCGAGGCCATGGGAGGGGGGAGCTTTCTTT,CASSSRPWEGGAFF
TRBJ2-2,TRBV11-2,TRBD1,once,TGTGCCAGCAACTCAGGGGGCACCGGGGAGCTGTTTTTT,CASNSGGTGELFF